A selection of T cell receptor beta chains follows, all from one sample in a study of CD8+ T cells in alopecia areata. The data were produced by immunoSEQ multiplex PCR, yet TCRdb's version contains in-frame clones alone and is incomplete. The sample has fewer than 200,000 clones; approximately 59% are singletons. This sample comprised CD4+ T cells sorted from blood, obtained at week 0. These receptors originate from a human donor with alopecia areata. CDR3s include the opening cysteine and the closing phenylalanine or tryptophan. The D gene is left open where the match is weak. Some rows have no size entry. The others give once, few or many, or a class for an expanded clone.

size: .
length: 14
D: .
J: TRBJ2-3
V: TRBV15
CDR3: CATSAPSRLDTQYF
DNA: TGTGCCACCAGCGCCCCGTCCCGGTTAGATACGCAGTATTTT

size: .
length: 12
D: .
J: TRBJ2-7
V: TRBV29-1
CDR3: CAGSEGAYEQYF
DNA: TGCGCTGGTTCGGAGGGGGCCTACGAGCAGTACTTC

size: .
length: 14
D: TRBD1
J: TRBJ1-6
V: TRBV29-1
CDR3: CSAQDRGPGSPLHF
DNA: TGCAGCGCTCAGGACAGGGGGCCGGGGTCACCCCTCCACTTT

size: .
length: 15
D: TRBD2
J: TRBJ2-1
V: TRBV6-5
CDR3: CASSRLADSYNEQFF
DNA: TGTGCCAGCAGTCGACTAGCAGATTCCTACAATGAGCAGTTCTTC

size: .
length: 15
D: TRBD1
J: TRBJ1-3
V: TRBV29-1
CDR3: CSVGEDRFGGNTIYF
DNA: TGCAGCGTTGGGGAGGACAGGTTTGGTGGAAACACCATATATTTT

size: .
length: 12
D: .
J: TRBJ2-7
V: TRBV25-1
CDR3: CASSGWKYEQYF
DNA: TGTGCCAGCAGTGGGTGGAAATACGAGCAGTACTTC

size: .
length: 12
D: .
J: TRBJ2-5
V: TRBV29-1
CDR3: CSVKAGQETQYF
DNA: TGCAGCGTTAAGGCAGGGCAAGAGACCCAGTACTTC

size: .
length: 14
D: .
J: TRBJ2-3
V: TRBV5-8
CDR3: CASRYWGGTDTQYF
DNA: TGTGCCAGCAGGTACTGGGGGGGCACAGATACGCAGTATTTT

size: once
length: 13
D: .
J: TRBJ1-1
V: TRBV2
CDR3: CASMREANTEAFF
DNA: TGTGCCAGCATGAGGGAGGCGAACACTGAAGCTTTCTTT

size: .
length: 14
D: TRBD2
J: TRBJ2-1
V: TRBV30
CDR3: CAGTPSGRYNEQFF
DNA: TGTGCCGGAACTCCTAGCGGGCGCTACAATGAGCAGTTCTTC

size: .
length: 12
D: .
J: TRBJ1-2
V: TRBV30
CDR3: CAWTWRDYGYTF
DNA: TGTGCCTGGACATGGCGGGACTATGGCTACACCTTC

size: .
length: 14
D: .
J: TRBJ1-2
V: TRBV9
CDR3: CASSTEPGNYGYTF
DNA: TGTGCCAGCAGCACAGAACCAGGGAACTATGGCTACACCTTC

size: .
length: 14
D: .
J: TRBJ2-5
V: TRBV2
CDR3: CASSGLSPQETQYF
DNA: TGTGCCAGCAGTGGACTGTCTCCGCAGGAGACCCAGTACTTC

size: .
length: 15
D: .
J: TRBJ2-5
V: TRBV27
CDR3: CASSLSSGSTGTQYF
DNA: TGTGCCAGCAGTTTATCCTCCGGGTCGACTGGGACCCAGTACTTC

size: .
length: 16
D: .
J: TRBJ1-5
V: TRBV30
CDR3: CAWSPNLVYSNQPQHF
DNA: TGTGCCTGGAGCCCAAATCTAGTTTATAGCAATCAGCCCCAGCATTTT

size: few
length: 14
D: .
J: TRBJ1-1
V: TRBV29-1
CDR3: CSVESLYMNTEAFF
DNA: TGCAGCGTTGAATCTCTGTACATGAACACTGAAGCTTTCTTT

size: .
length: 15
D: .
J: TRBJ2-3
V: TRBV4-2
CDR3: CASSQDRRGTDTQYF
DNA: TGTGCCAGCAGCCAAGATCGGCGGGGCACAGATACGCAGTATTTT

size: once
length: 16
D: TRBD1
J: TRBJ1-4
V: TRBV2
CDR3: CASSDSARMSGGKLFF
DNA: TGTGCCAGCAGTGATTCTGCGCGAATGTCAGGGGGAAAACTGTTTTTT

size: few
length: 13
D: .
J: TRBJ2-7
V: TRBV19
CDR3: CASSGTPAYEQYF
DNA: TGTGCCAGTAGCGGGACTCCTGCCTACGAGCAGTACTTC

size: few
length: 11
D: .
J: TRBJ2-7
V: TRBV29-1
CDR3: CSVVLSYEQYF
DNA: TGCAGCGTTGTGCTTTCCTACGAGCAGTACTTC

size: .
length: 11
D: .
J: TRBJ2-7
V: TRBV10-1
CDR3: CATDNSYEQYF
DNA: TGCGCCACCGACAACTCCTACGAGCAGTACTTC

size: .
length: 14
D: .
J: TRBJ2-3
V: TRBV9
CDR3: CASTAEGLTDTQYF
DNA: TGTGCCAGCACCGCGGAGGGTCTCACAGATACGCAGTATTTT

size: few
length: 14
D: .
J: TRBJ1-2
V: TRBV29-1
CDR3: CSVGAPRVGYGYTF
DNA: TGCAGCGTTGGGGCGCCCAGGGTAGGGTATGGCTACACCTTC